These T cell receptor beta chains were read from a single sample in a study of tumor-infiltrating lymphocytes in oesophageal squamous cell carcinoma. TCRdb reanalysed the PCR reads using MiXCR and keeps one entry per CDR3 protein. The sample records about 21,000 distinct CDR3 sequences, roughly 41% being singletons. The sequencing input was normal esophageal tissue next to the tumor. These receptors were obtained from a male donor with esophageal squamous cell carcinoma. CDR3s include the opening cysteine and the closing phenylalanine or tryptophan. D genes are given only for firm matches. The size entry is marked missing in some rows and otherwise reads once, few, many or a size class.

TRBD1	TRBV7-6	TRBJ2-7	.	CASSPFGQGRIEQYF	TGTGCCAGCAGCCCGTTCGGACAGGGGAGGATCGAGCAGTACTTC
.	TRBV28	TRBJ2-1	many	CASSPHLPAENEQFF	TGTGCCAGCAGTCCCCATTTACCAGCGGAAAATGAGCAGTTCTTC
.	TRBV7-2	TRBJ1-6	medium-sized	CASSLYSPLHF	TGTGCCAGCAGCTTATACTCACCCCTCCACTTT
.	TRBV6-2/TRBV6-3	TRBJ2-4	.	CASGPRGGGKNIQYF	TGTGCCAGCGGCCCGAGAGGGGGTGGCAAAAACATTCAGTACTTC
TRBD2	TRBV7-6	TRBJ2-1	many	CASSPTSGGYNEQFF	TGTGCTAGCAGCCCGACTAGCGGGGGTTACAATGAGCAGTTCTTC
TRBD1	TRBV7-2	TRBJ2-1	.	CASSPRTGDNNEQFF	TGTGCCAGCAGCCCTCGGACAGGGGACAACAATGAGCAGTTCTTC
.	TRBV7-6	TRBJ2-6	once	CAQEASGANVLTF	TGTGCCCAGGAGGCCTCTGGGGCCAACGTCCTGACTTTC
.	TRBV7-9	TRBJ2-7	.	CASSFPTGEQYF	TGTGCCAGCAGCTTCCCCACGGGCGAGCAGTACTTC
TRBD1	TRBV7-9	TRBJ2-5	.	CVSSLGTGVRETQYF	TGTGTCAGCAGCCTCGGGACAGGGGTCAGGGAGACCCAGTACTTC
TRBD1	TRBV7-2	TRBJ2-1	few	CASSLGEGTAQFF	TGTGCCAGCAGCTTAGGGGAAGGGACAGCTCAGTTCTTC
TRBD2	TRBV7-2	TRBJ2-5	.	CASSSTAGGLSETQYF	TGTGCCAGCAGCTCCACAGCGGGGGGGCTCTCTGAGACCCAGTACTTC
TRBD2	TRBV5-4	TRBJ2-5	.	CASSTWTSGSGLSQYF	TGTGCCAGCAGCACCTGGACTAGCGGGAGTGGGCTGTCCCAGTACTTC
.	TRBV5-6	TRBJ2-7	many	CASSLEAIWQGTYEQYF	TGTGCCAGCAGCTTGGAGGCGATCTGGCAGGGGACCTACGAGCAGTACTTC
.	TRBV2	TRBJ2-3	.	CASSEVRDGRRYF	TGTGCCAGCAGTGAAGTCAGAGACGGACGTAGGTATTTT
.	TRBV6-4	TRBJ1-4	many	CASSERVLCEKLFF	TGTGCCAGCAGTGAAAGGGTCCTATGTGAAAAACTGTTTTTT
.	TRBV14	TRBJ1-1	many	CASSQVLVWDTEAFF	TGTGCCAGCAGCCAAGTGTTGGTGTGGGATACTGAAGCTTTCTTT
.	TRBV28	TRBJ2-7	many	CASRGGGDYEQYF	TGTGCCAGCAGGGGGGGGGGCGATTACGAGCAGTACTTC
TRBD2	TRBV2	TRBJ2-1	.	CASEGLADNEQFF	TGTGCCAGCGAGGGACTAGCGGACAATGAGCAGTTCTTC
TRBD1	TRBV12-3/TRBV12-4	TRBJ2-1	medium-sized	CASSSSGGGGDEQFF	TGTGCCAGCAGTTCCTCAGGGGGCGGTGGCGATGAGCAGTTCTTC
.	TRBV10-3	TRBJ2-4	few	CAISESNGRNIQYF	TGTGCCATCAGTGAGTCGAACGGCCGGAACATTCAGTACTTC
.	TRBV20-1	TRBJ2-1	.	CSASREWDEQFF	TGCAGTGCTAGTCGGGAGTGGGATGAGCAGTTCTTC
.	TRBV6-2/TRBV6-3	TRBJ2-6	many	CASTPNAGANVLTF	TGTGCCAGCACCCCAAATGCTGGGGCCAACGTCCTGACTTTC
.	TRBV7-8	TRBJ1-4	.	CASSLEPTNEKLFF	TGTGCCAGCAGCTTAGAGCCAACTAATGAAAAACTGTTTTTT
TRBD1	TRBV6-1	TRBJ2-3	few	CASRHRDSQRNTGELYF	TGTGCCAGCAGGCACAGGGACAGCCAAAGGAACACCGGGGAGCTGTATTTT
TRBD1	TRBV6-2/TRBV6-3	TRBJ2-2	.	CASRRDRNTGELFF	TGTGCCAGCAGGAGGGACAGGAACACCGGGGAGCTGTTTTTT
TRBD2	TRBV5-4	TRBJ2-7	many	CASSFGSGGGVYEQYF	TGTGCCAGCAGTTTTGGGTCTGGCGGGGGGGTTTACGAGCAGTACTTC
.	TRBV10-3	TRBJ2-1	.	CAISGTLAPSSYNEQFF	TGTGCCATCAGTGGTACTCTAGCGCCGAGCTCCTACAATGAGCAGTTCTTC
.	TRBV7-2	TRBJ2-5	.	CASSLLETKTQYF	TGTGCCAGCAGCTTATTGGAGACTAAGACCCAGTACTTC
TRBD1	TRBV4-1	TRBJ1-2	.	CASSQVDRGLGYTF	TGCGCCAGCAGCCAAGTTGACAGGGGTTTGGGCTACACCTTC
TRBD1	TRBV10-2	TRBJ2-1	.	CASWTGPYNEQFF	TGCGCCAGCTGGACAGGCCCCTACAATGAGCAGTTCTTC
.	TRBV7-9	TRBJ2-1	.	CASSLLISYNEQFF	TGTGCCAGCAGCTTATTGATCTCCTACAATGAGCAGTTCTTC
.	TRBV2	TRBJ2-6	many	CASSPGRGVTGANVLTF	TGTGCCAGCAGTCCGGGGAGGGGGGTGACCGGGGCCAACGTCCTGACTTTC
TRBD1	TRBV7-9	TRBJ1-6	many	CASSFSGGNNSPLHF	TGTGCCAGCAGCTTTTCAGGGGGTAATAATTCACCCCTCCACTTT
TRBD2	TRBV2	TRBJ2-7	.	CASSEPGTSGSSYNEQYF	TGTGCCAGCAGTGAGCCAGGGACTAGCGGGAGCTCCTACAATGAGCAGTACTTC
.	TRBV28	TRBJ2-4	.	CASSLLGDPYGKNIQYF	TGTGCCAGCAGTTTATTGGGAGACCCTTATGGCAAAAACATTCAGTACTTC
.	TRBV11-2	TRBJ2-1	many	CASSLEGAGLEQFF	TGTGCCAGCAGCTTAGAAGGGGCGGGTCTTGAGCAGTTCTTC
.	TRBV12-3/TRBV12-4	TRBJ2-7	few	CASSLKSEQYF	TGTGCCAGCAGTTTGAAAAGTGAGCAGTACTTC
.	TRBV5-4	TRBJ1-5	.	CASSLTPNQPQHF	TGCGCCAGCAGCTTGACACCAAATCAGCCCCAGCATTTT
TRBD1	TRBV7-6	TRBJ1-1	.	CASSPRRGGLPVEAFF	TGTGCCAGCAGCCCGCGCAGGGGGGGTTTACCTGTTGAAGCTTTCTTT
TRBD2	TRBV11-2	TRBJ2-5	few	CASSLGNSGLGSETQYF	TGTGCCAGCAGCTTAGGAAATAGCGGGCTTGGTTCAGAGACCCAGTACTTC
TRBD2	TRBV7-9	TRBJ2-2	few	CASRPTSGGANTGELFF	TGTGCCAGCAGACCTACTAGCGGGGGGGCGAACACCGGGGAGCTGTTTTTT